Given below is one TCR beta chain in context. The antigen is undetermined. The data stem from a study of T cells in localized non-small cell lung cancer. Whole-study findings and limits: Adjacent uninvolved lung had the highest clonality, suggesting focused antigen responses.

Generated by immunoSEQ multiplex PCR, the TCRdb table keeps only in-frame clones and is missing some. Of some 22,000 clones detected, around 84% appear once; the ten largest clones hold 2% to 2.5%. In germline, CDR1 is SGHTA, CDR2 FQGNSA. V trimming: 4 bases; J trimming: 5 bases; junction bases outside the gene matches: 7. This CDR3 has 14 amino acids. The sequences come from peripheral blood, collected before any cancer treatment. The chain has TRBV7-2 and TRBJ2-5; 7 nucleotides align to TRBD2. The receptor was derived from a man aged 35-75 years with stage I lung adenocarcinoma. The CDR3 loop reads CASSYQRGGETQYF. The CDR3 DNA reads as TGTGCCAGCAGCTACCAGCGGGGAGGGGAGACCCAGTACTTC.